Following are 2 T cell receptor beta chains from one sample sequenced in a study of CD8+ T cells in alopecia areata. cDNA prepared by RNA extraction and subsequent reverse transcription served as the template for sequencing. The assay was immunoSEQ multiplex PCR, and TCRdb's table has in-frame clones only and misses some. This repertoire shows around 98,000 clones, roughly 42% found once; its top ten account for 0.79%. The sequenced sample consisted of CD4+ T cells sorted from blood. The origin of the receptors is a human donor with alopecia areata.

The V and J genes are TRBV29-1 and TRBJ2-5; a weak D match, TRBD1 (7 bases). There are 13 residues in the CDR3. Germline CDR1 and CDR2: SQVTM and ANQGSEA. The ends were cut back, 7 bases at V and 4 bases at J, with 16 bases in the middle. DNA of the CDR3: TGCAGCGGTAGACAGGGAGGAAGAGAGACCCAGTACTTC. Translation: CSGRQGGRETQYF. Based on the CDR3 plus reference TRBV29-1 and TRBJ2-5, the full variable domain is SAVISQKPSRDICQRGTSLTIQCQVDSQVTMMFWYRQQPGQSLTLIATANQGSEATYESGFVIDKFPISRPNLTFSTLTVSNMSPEDSSIYLCSGRQGGRETQYFGPGTRLLVL.

Notes on this clone: Other DNA variants within this sample encode the same CDR3. The CDR3 region is CSVERQENTEAFF. The DNA of the CDR3 is TGCAGCGTTGAAAGGCAGGAGAACACTGAAGCTTTCTTT. V usage is TRBV29-1 and J usage is TRBJ1-1; D is undetermined. V was pared by 2 bases and J by 1 base, with 8 bases between. Looked up from germline, CDR1 is SQVTM and CDR2 is ANQGSEA. The CDR3 consists of 13 residues.